The rows below give T cell receptor beta chains drawn from one sample of a study of T cell responses to AZD1222 COVID-19 vaccine. The method was immunoSEQ multiplex PCR; TCRdb's version includes in-frame clones alone and lacks a portion of them. The table lists 130,000 or so clones, approximately 92% of them singletons. Source: peripheral blood, taken 28 days after the second AZD1222 dose. The receptors here all came from an adult who received the AZD1222 COVID-19 vaccine. Both conserved end residues are part of each CDR3. The D gene is left open where the match is weak.

V gene	J gene	D gene	CDR3 protein
TRBV20-1	TRBJ2-7	TRBD2	CSASETSGGSSYEQYF
TRBV30	TRBJ1-5	-	CAWSAGGTSYSNQPQHF
TRBV11-3	TRBJ1-2	-	CASSLRSYGYTF
TRBV4-1	TRBJ1-1	TRBD1	CASSQATGGIWTEAFF
TRBV5-4	TRBJ2-3	-	CASRTGASTDTQYF
TRBV7-9	TRBJ2-3	-	CASSPRQAQSTDTQYF
TRBV10-2	TRBJ2-3	TRBD1	CASWGGTGHTDTQYF
TRBV6-5	TRBJ1-3	-	CASDRPQAGNTIYF
TRBV21-1	TRBJ1-2	-	CASSKREETNYGYTF
TRBV4-1	TRBJ1-2	-	CASSQQGTNYGYTF
TRBV4-3	TRBJ2-2	-	CASSQDIKGGFTGELFF
TRBV30	TRBJ2-3	-	CAWGAPWDTQYF
TRBV19	TRBJ1-6	-	CASRNQGTDSPLHF
TRBV9	TRBJ2-1	TRBD1	CASSVGTGSYNEQFF
TRBV6-2/TRBV6-3	TRBJ1-2	-	CASSLDSGGTGYTF
TRBV5-1	TRBJ1-2	-	CASSLAGQGSGYTF
TRBV7-9	TRBJ2-5	-	CASNEGAATQYF
TRBV11-3	TRBJ1-1	TRBD1	CASSLGTGGWTEAFF
TRBV9	TRBJ1-2	-	CASSGASGHYGYTF
TRBV28	TRBJ1-1	-	CASRVGRNTEAFF
TRBV4-1	TRBJ1-4	-	CASSQGGTNSEKLFF
TRBV19	TRBJ1-1	-	CASKMRGRTEAFF
TRBV19	TRBJ1-1	TRBD1	CAVGTESPKMAFF
TRBV2	TRBJ1-3	-	CASSVATPYLSGNTIYF
TRBV7-6	TRBJ1-3	-	CASSSRTGVGDTIYF
TRBV9	TRBJ1-2	-	CASSVDGARVYGYTF
TRBV29-1	TRBJ2-5	-	CSFYSDSTQETQYF
TRBV5-6	TRBJ1-2	-	CASSLGRSSYGYTF
TRBV6-1	TRBJ1-2	-	CASSEMPEVDYGYTF
TRBV7-2	TRBJ1-3	TRBD1	CASSLRTGPGNTIYF
TRBV19	TRBJ1-6	-	CASKEDSSYNSPLHF
TRBV30	TRBJ1-5	TRBD1	CAWSGQGGWQPQHF
TRBV7-9	TRBJ1-2	-	CASSLVLWGYGYTF
TRBV4-3	TRBJ1-2	-	CASSQVASVGYGYTF
TRBV4-2	TRBJ1-2	-	CASSQDVAANYGYTF
TRBV19	TRBJ2-1	TRBD2	CASSPGRGGYNEQFF
TRBV10-1	TRBJ2-4	TRBD1	CASSSQGAGGIQYF
TRBV19	TRBJ1-2	-	CASRPWGGESVYGYTF
TRBV6-5	TRBJ2-3	-	CASSALFSTDTQYF
TRBV5-1	TRBJ1-2	-	CASSLLPGQPAYGYTF
TRBV19	TRBJ1-4	TRBD1	CASRETGGSEKLFF
TRBV27	TRBJ2-1	-	CASSNWGAGAENEQFF
TRBV4-1	TRBJ1-1	-	CASRSFGRTEAFF
TRBV18	TRBJ1-1	-	CASSPPGSRTEAFF
TRBV24-1	TRBJ1-1	-	CATSPGQTNTEAFF
TRBV7-2	TRBJ2-5	TRBD1	CASSFTGGETQYF
TRBV7-6	TRBJ2-5	-	CASSLEVFAVQETQYF
TRBV5-1	TRBJ1-1	-	CASSLSPSGGVSEAFF
TRBV19	TRBJ1-6	TRBD1	CASSIGRGPSPLHF
TRBV27	TRBJ1-5	TRBD1	CASSFSRGQPQHF
TRBV2	TRBJ2-2	TRBD2	CASSTSGRRTGELFF
TRBV6-5	TRBJ1-1	TRBD1	CASGTGMNTEAFF
TRBV13	TRBJ2-1	-	CASSFGGNEQFF
TRBV27	TRBJ2-1	-	CASSPVIGVEQFF
TRBV5-6	TRBJ2-5	TRBD1	CASSLTGAGETQYF
TRBV5-1	TRBJ2-6	TRBD1	CASSRDRVFNVLTF
TRBV6-1	TRBJ1-4	TRBD1	CASSEEAGGVWTNEKLFF